This T cell receptor (beta chain) was captured by sequencing in a study of blood T cell repertoires in COVID-19. Whole-study context: Sites across the United States, Italy and Spain contributed samples from acute and convalescent COVID-19.

The junction had 5 bases not matched to a gene; V was cut back by 4 bases and J by 8 bases. The CDR3 covers 14 residues. Germline values: CDR1 SGHAT, CDR2 FQNNGV. Original handling: Nucleated cell counts were estimated from reference gene primer amplification. Sequencing used immunoSEQ multiplex PCR; TCRdb keeps in-frame clones, though not all of them. V and J calls and clone size are those listed in that table; D and trimming were worked out from the DNA. This table holds around 290,000 clones, roughly nine tenths found once. The clonotype originates from a woman aged 40 to 50 who had recovered from COVID-19. Sequenced: PBMCs or T cells enriched from blood (not recorded which). The chain links TRBV11-2 to TRBJ2-1, with 10 bases identical to TRBD2. CDR3 nucleotide sequence: TGTGCCAGCAGCTCCAGCGGGAGGGCCCATGAGCAGTTCTTC. This encodes CASSSSGRAHEQFF.